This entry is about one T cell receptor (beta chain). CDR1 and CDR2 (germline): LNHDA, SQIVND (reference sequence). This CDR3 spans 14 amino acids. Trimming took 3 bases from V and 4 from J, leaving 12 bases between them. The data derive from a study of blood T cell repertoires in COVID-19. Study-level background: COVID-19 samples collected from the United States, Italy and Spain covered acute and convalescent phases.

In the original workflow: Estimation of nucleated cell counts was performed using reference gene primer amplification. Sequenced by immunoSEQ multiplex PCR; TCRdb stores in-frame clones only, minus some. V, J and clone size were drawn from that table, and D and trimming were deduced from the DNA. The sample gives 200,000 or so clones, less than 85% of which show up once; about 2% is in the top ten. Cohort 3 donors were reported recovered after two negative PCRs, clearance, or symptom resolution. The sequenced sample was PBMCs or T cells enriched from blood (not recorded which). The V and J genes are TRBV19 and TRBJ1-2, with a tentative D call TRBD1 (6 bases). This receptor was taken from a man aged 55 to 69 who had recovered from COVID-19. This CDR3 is CASSIVGAAYGYTF. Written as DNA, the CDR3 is TGTGCCAGTAGTATCGTGGGGGCGGCCTATGGCTACACCTTC.